The present T cell receptor beta chain was sequenced within a study of CD8 T cells in Susac syndrome. Looked up from germline, CDR1 is DFQATT and CDR2 is SNEGSKA (reference sequence). V shed 6 bases and J 8 bases; nucleotides not matched to a gene: 9. This CDR3 spans 14 amino acids. RNA in amounts of about 0.45 to 1 ug was reverse transcribed with random hexamers. With immunoSEQ multiplex PCR, TCR beta CDR3 was amplified across 54 Vbeta and 13 Jbeta. Using its own MiXCR run on the immunoSEQ multiplex PCR reads, TCRdb lists one record per CDR3 protein. The repertoire holds just over 150,000 distinct CDR3 sequences, about 94% seen once, with around 0.21% in the top ten.

This sequence was found in a human donor with multiple sclerosis. The chain combines TRBV20-1 with TRBJ2-1, with 11 bases that match TRBD2. Sequencing was done on a sample of CD8+ T cells from PBMCs. CDR3 protein: CSATSGGPDYEQFF. The CDR3 DNA follows: TGCAGTGCCACTAGCGGGGGCCCTGACTATGAGCAGTTCTTC.